This TCR beta chain was recovered during a study of cytomegalovirus exposure and HLA in healthy donors. Trimming took 0 bases from V and 5 from J; bases not matched to a gene: 3. In germline, CDR1 is LGHNA, CDR2 YSLEER. The CDR3 is 15 amino acids. Both 60 Vbeta primers and 13 Jbeta primers went into the PCR. Profiling relied on immunoSEQ multiplex PCR, and the TCRdb table lists in-frame clones only, not all of them. This sample has some 150,000 clones, with 80% to 85% found just once. This clone has a single count. Its specificity is not known. Study-wide findings and caveats: As immune exposure information, only CMV serostatus was available. Researchers catalogued over 150 TCR beta chains as cytomegalovirus-associated. A previous analysis found most TCR beta V segments productive roughly 87% or roughly 30% of the time.

This chain joins TRBV4-3 and TRBJ2-5, with 10 bases lining up with TRBD2. The sequenced material came from PBMCs. This TCR derives from a woman in her twenties or thirties in good health and CMV-seronegative. The CDR3 DNA is TGCGCCAGCAGCCAAGATAGCGGGGGGTGGGAGACCCAGTACTTC. Its translation: CASSQDSGGWETQYF.